The rows below give T cell receptor beta chains drawn from one sample of a study of blood T cell repertoires in COVID-19. Produced via immunoSEQ multiplex PCR; TCRdb's table is partial and in-frame only. The data show around 100,000 clones, 85% seen once. The sequenced sample was peripheral blood. The receptors were gathered from a man aged 45-60 years with active or convalescent COVID-19. Both conserved end residues are part of each CDR3. Fields, in order: D gene, CDR3 length, J gene, V gene, CDR3 protein. A D gene is named only where the DNA matches it firmly.

>TRBD2|12|TRBJ2-1|TRBV10-1
CASRGDSGRNFF
>NA|12|TRBJ1-2|TRBV28
CASSLEDYGYTF
>NA|14|TRBJ1-1|TRBV3-1/TRBV3-2
CASSQLNLRGEAFF
>NA|13|TRBJ1-5|TRBV24-1
CATSGTDNAPQHF
>TRBD2|23|TRBJ2-4|TRBV27
CASSPHGTSGRGGGYVTKNIQYF
>TRBD2|15|TRBJ2-1|TRBV5-1
CASSPGLAGQSEQFF
>NA|16|TRBJ2-1|TRBV5-1
CASSLINRDTDNEQFF
>NA|17|TRBJ1-2|TRBV19
CASSMAGWDAGGYGYTF
>NA|14|TRBJ2-1|TRBV25-1
CASSEFPYVDEQFF
>NA|16|TRBJ2-1|TRBV30
CAWAKQGLSSYNEQFF
>NA|15|TRBJ1-4|TRBV9
CASSVEGGTNEKLFF
>NA|15|TRBJ1-2|TRBV9
CASSVADRTHYGYTF
>NA|13|TRBJ2-7|TRBV3-1/TRBV3-2
CASGQGQSYEQYF
>NA|13|TRBJ2-1|TRBV6-5
CASRTLARNEQFF
>NA|11|TRBJ2-1|TRBV10-3
CAISQGDEQFF
>TRBD2|14|TRBJ2-7|TRBV6-1
CASSERWEGQEQYF
>TRBD2|13|TRBJ2-7|TRBV11-3
CASSGGRTDEQYF
>TRBD1|15|TRBJ2-2|TRBV18
CASSPGTANTGELFF
>TRBD2|13|TRBJ2-5|TRBV12-3/TRBV12-4
CASRTSGGQAQYF
>NA|14|TRBJ1-3|TRBV3-1/TRBV3-2
CASSLTGTGNTIYF
>NA|14|TRBJ2-6|TRBV19
CASSPVSGANVLTF
>NA|14|TRBJ2-4|TRBV28
CASSYTGHKNIQYF
>NA|13|TRBJ2-1|TRBV27
CASSFLNSFEQFF
>NA|13|TRBJ1-1|TRBV6-4
CASSEAVNTEAFF
>TRBD1|15|TRBJ2-5|TRBV10-3
CAISGRTGGGETQYF
>NA|13|TRBJ2-7|TRBV14
CASSQDRLGEQYF
>TRBD2|16|TRBJ2-1|TRBV7-9
CASSWSAGLAFNEQFF
>NA|12|TRBJ1-1|TRBV5-4
CASSFNSFEAFF
>NA|14|TRBJ2-7|TRBV5-1
CASSLASGNYEQYF
>TRBD1|15|TRBJ1-5|TRBV10-2
CASSESGGEGQPQHF
>NA|15|TRBJ2-3|TRBV2
CASSAKDWRGDTQYF
>NA|12|TRBJ2-3|TRBV19
CASRASGDTQYF
>NA|16|TRBJ2-1|TRBV24-1
CATSEIQTSSYNEQFF
>TRBD2|16|TRBJ2-3|TRBV29-1
CSAPGTSGSSTDTQYF
>TRBD1|13|TRBJ2-7|TRBV25-1
CASTGDRVDEQYF
>TRBD1|14|TRBJ2-1|TRBV11-2
CASSSGTANNEQFF
>TRBD1|18|TRBJ2-6|TRBV11-3
CASSLRDRPLSGANVLTF
>NA|11|TRBJ1-1|TRBV6-5
CASSSGTEAFF
>NA|15|TRBJ1-2|TRBV7-2
CASSLSWEGGAGYTF
>TRBD1|12|TRBJ1-1|TRBV6-2/TRBV6-3
CASSYDRVEAFF
>TRBD1|16|TRBJ2-4|TRBV4-2
CASSPAERGRVSIQYF
>NA|14|TRBJ1-5|TRBV19
CALGEGGSNQPQHF
>TRBD2|18|TRBJ2-1|TRBV24-1
CATSDSWTSGSLDNEQFF
>NA|15|TRBJ1-1|TRBV19
CASSPRGGLNTEAFF
>TRBD1|16|TRBJ1-6|TRBV7-3
CASSLTPYRGGSPLHF
>NA|17|TRBJ2-3|TRBV21-1
CASSRGPIGPSTDTQYF
>TRBD1|14|TRBJ2-7|TRBV27
CASSFGTGLYEQYF
>TRBD2|14|TRBJ2-7|TRBV7-2
CASSRTSGNYEQYF
>TRBD1|13|TRBJ2-7|TRBV5-4
CASRFDRASEQYF
>NA|12|TRBJ1-4|TRBV28
CASRGPPEKLFF
>NA|14|TRBJ2-7|TRBV6-5
CASSLGTGAYEQYF
>TRBD1|14|TRBJ1-2|TRBV18
CASSTTGQGGGYTF
>NA|15|TRBJ1-2|TRBV6-1
CASSELVGPVYGYTF